This T cell receptor beta chain was recovered during a study of blood T cell repertoires in COVID-19. Whole-study context: The United States, Italy and Spain supplied acute and convalescent COVID-19 samples. Nucleic acid was either cDNA or gDNA, and it came from T cells, B-cell-depleted T cells, or PBMCs.

As processed by the authors: Reference gene primer amplification gave nucleated cell count estimates. Sequenced by immunoSEQ multiplex PCR; TCRdb stores in-frame clones only, minus some. Clone size and the V and J calls come from that table; the DNA yielded D and trimming. This table has around 300,000 clones, about 90% appearing once. This clonotype was obtained from a woman between 18 and 30 years old with acute COVID-19. Sequencing was carried out using PBMCs or T cells enriched from blood (not recorded which).

CDR3 sequence: CASSEWYGDYDNEQFF. The CDR3 DNA sequence: TGTGCCAGCAGTGAATGGTATGGGGACTATGACAATGAGCAGTTCTTC. The V and J genes are TRBV2 and TRBJ2-1; 7 bases are a match to TRBD2. Trimming took 2 bases from V and 5 from J; bases not matched to a gene: 9. The length of the CDR3 is 16 residues. Germline V gene lookup returns CDR1 SNHLY and CDR2 FYNNEI.